A selection of T cell receptor beta chains follows, all from one sample in a study of shared clonotypes between healthy human individuals. Produced via immunoSEQ multiplex PCR; TCRdb's table is partial and in-frame only. Here the sample spans some 79,000 clones, roughly two thirds being singletons. The sequencing sample was made of memory CD8+ T cells sorted from blood. These TCRs come from a young man in good health. The CDR3 runs from the conserved cysteine through the conserved F or W. A D gene is named only where the DNA matches it firmly. Clone size is not always given. Where it is, it says once, few, many or a class for expanded clones.

V,D,size,J,CDR3,DNA
TRBV28,-,-,TRBJ1-2,CASRIRDNSFYGYTF,TGTGCCAGCAGAATACGGGACAACTCCTTCTATGGCTACACCTTC
TRBV18,-,few,TRBJ2-3,CASSPGRAPDTQYF,TGTGCCAGCTCCCCGGGCAGGGCGCCAGATACGCAGTATTTT
TRBV5-6,TRBD2,once,TRBJ2-7,CASSPNLRDYSYEQYF,TGTGCCAGCAGCCCTAACCTCCGGGACTACTCCTACGAGCAGTACTTC
TRBV28,TRBD2,once,TRBJ2-1,CASSLLGLVLQEQFF,TGTGCCAGCAGTTTGTTGGGACTAGTTCTTCAGGAGCAGTTCTTC
TRBV7-9,TRBD1,-,TRBJ1-2,CASSKGTGGAANYGYTF,TGTGCCAGCAGCAAAGGGACAGGGGGCGCCGCTAACTATGGCTACACCTTC
TRBV19,-,-,TRBJ1-5,CASSPQRVGNQPQHF,TGTGCCAGTAGCCCACAGAGGGTTGGGAATCAGCCCCAGCATTTT
TRBV2,TRBD2,-,TRBJ2-3,CASSPGLAGAGTDTQYF,TGTGCCAGCAGTCCAGGACTAGCGGGCGCAGGCACAGATACGCAGTATTTT
TRBV9,TRBD2,-,TRBJ2-1,CASSVSGRGRNEQFF,TGTGCCAGCAGCGTCAGCGGGAGGGGGAGGAATGAGCAGTTCTTC
TRBV28,-,-,TRBJ2-7,CASSSGDYEQYF,TGTGCCAGCAGTTCGGGGGACTACGAGCAGTACTTC
TRBV21-1,-,-,TRBJ2-5,CASSMEGGVGTQYF,TGTGCCAGCAGCATGGAGGGTGGGGTTGGGACCCAGTACTTC
TRBV6-5,-,-,TRBJ1-2,CASSSQQGSDYGYTF,TGTGCCAGCAGTTCCCAACAGGGTTCGGACTATGGCTACACCTTC
TRBV5-6,TRBD1,few,TRBJ1-1,CASSLLAGRRQGTEAFF,TGTGCCAGCAGCTTGCTTGCGGGCCGTAGACAGGGTACTGAAGCTTTCTTT
TRBV6-6,-,-,TRBJ2-1,CASRGTSYNEQFF,TGTGCCAGCAGAGGGACGTCCTACAATGAGCAGTTCTTC
TRBV5-1,TRBD2,-,TRBJ2-5,CASSGGLAGVETQYF,TGCGCCAGCAGTGGGGGACTAGCGGGAGTAGAGACCCAGTACTTC
TRBV5-5,-,-,TRBJ1-3,CASSLVRVGSSGNTIYF,TGTGCCAGCAGCTTGGTTCGCGTTGGCAGCTCTGGAAACACCATATATTTT
TRBV9,TRBD2,few,TRBJ2-1,CASSVSGSAYNEQFF,TGTGCCAGCAGCGTTAGCGGGAGTGCCTACAATGAGCAGTTCTTC
TRBV25-1,TRBD1,few,TRBJ2-7,CASSDSGQGNSYEQYF,TGTGCCAGCAGTGATTCGGGACAGGGGAACTCCTACGAGCAGTACTTC
TRBV6-1,-,-,TRBJ2-1,CASSSQSHNEQFF,TGTGCCAGCAGTTCGCAGTCGCACAATGAGCAGTTCTTC
TRBV28,-,few,TRBJ2-3,CASIRAGSGVTQYF,TGTGCCAGCATTCGTGCGGGTTCGGGAGTTACGCAGTATTTT
TRBV6-4,TRBD2,many,TRBJ2-2,CASGLAGGNTGELFF,TGTGCCAGCGGACTAGCGGGAGGGAACACCGGGGAGCTGTTTTTT
TRBV7-6,-,-,TRBJ2-2,CASSLGGSNTGELFF,TGTGCCAGCAGCTTAGGGGGATCGAACACCGGGGAGCTGTTTTTT
TRBV15,-,-,TRBJ2-2,CATSLRDALQRELFF,TGTGCCACCAGCCTCAGGGACGCCCTTCAGCGGGAGCTGTTTTTT
TRBV27,-,many,TRBJ2-7,CASSSGRFGEQYF,TGTGCCAGCAGTTCAGGAAGATTTGGCGAGCAGTACTTC
TRBV7-9,-,few,TRBJ2-2,CASPIARGSTGELFF,TGTGCCAGCCCCATAGCGCGAGGATCCACCGGGGAGCTGTTTTTT
TRBV19,TRBD1,few,TRBJ2-1,CASSRGGSYGNEQFF,TGTGCCAGTAGCAGAGGGGGCAGTTACGGCAATGAGCAGTTCTTC
TRBV7-2,TRBD2,-,TRBJ2-1,CASSLGLAALYNEQFF,TGTGCCAGCAGCTTGGGACTAGCGGCCCTCTACAATGAGCAGTTCTTC
TRBV5-1,-,-,TRBJ2-7,CASRSRASDFGAYEQYF,TGCGCCAGCAGATCCCGGGCCTCCGACTTTGGGGCCTACGAGCAGTACTTC
TRBV6-4,-,-,TRBJ2-3,CASREAGGATDTQYF,TGTGCCAGCAGGGAAGCAGGGGGGGCCACAGATACGCAGTATTTT
TRBV28,-,many,TRBJ2-7,CASRPHTGFYEQYF,TGTGCCAGCAGACCCCATACAGGGTTCTACGAGCAGTACTTC
TRBV7-6,TRBD2,-,TRBJ2-1,CASSLWLAGGNEQFF,TGTGCCAGCAGCTTATGGCTAGCGGGAGGGAATGAGCAGTTCTTC
TRBV29-1,TRBD2,-,TRBJ2-7,CSVLAGLYEQYF,TGCAGCGTTTTAGCGGGTCTCTACGAGCAGTACTTC
TRBV10-3,TRBD2,-,TRBJ2-7,CAISDVAGGAYEQYF,TGTGCCATCAGTGATGTGGCGGGAGGGGCCTACGAGCAGTACTTC
TRBV6-1,-,-,TRBJ2-7,CASSEGAHSYEQYF,TGTGCCAGCAGTGAAGGGGCACACTCCTACGAGCAGTACTTC
TRBV7-9,-,few,TRBJ1-1,CASSLASSSFPYTEAFF,TGTGCCAGCAGCTTAGCTTCTAGTTCGTTCCCGTACACTGAAGCTTTCTTT
TRBV9,TRBD2,-,TRBJ2-1,CASSVVLAGVENEQFF,TGTGCCAGCAGCGTAGTTCTAGCGGGAGTGGAGAATGAGCAGTTCTTC
TRBV7-9,TRBD2,-,TRBJ2-7,CASSLDSGASGRALYEQYF,TGTGCCAGCAGCTTAGACTCAGGGGCGAGCGGGAGGGCCCTCTACGAGCAGTACTTC
TRBV7-6,-,once,TRBJ1-1,CASSFGSNTEAFF,TGTGCCAGCAGCTTCGGGTCGAACACTGAAGCTTTCTTT
TRBV9,-,-,TRBJ2-1,CASSPENIAHEQFF,TGTGCCAGCAGCCCTGAGAATATAGCCCATGAGCAGTTCTTC
TRBV19,-,-,TRBJ1-2,CASYREHGASRGNYGYTF,TGTGCCAGTTACAGGGAGCACGGGGCATCCCGGGGTAACTATGGCTACACCTTC
TRBV6-4,-,-,TRBJ1-4,CASLGTTNEKLFF,TGTGCCAGTTTGGGTACAACTAATGAAAAACTGTTTTTT
TRBV7-2,TRBD2,-,TRBJ2-7,CASSLYRTSRYEQYF,TGTGCCAGCAGCTTATATAGGACTAGCCGTTACGAGCAGTACTTC
TRBV4-1,-,-,TRBJ1-1,CASSQATQGNTEAFF,TGCGCCAGCAGCCAAGCCACACAGGGGAACACTGAAGCTTTCTTT
TRBV7-8,-,-,TRBJ2-7,CASRRGWDSYEQYF,TGTGCCAGCAGAAGGGGGTGGGACTCCTACGAGCAGTACTTC
TRBV13,TRBD1,-,TRBJ2-7,CASSLLGTGDYEQYF,TGTGCCAGCAGCTTACTGGGGACAGGGGACTACGAGCAGTACTTC